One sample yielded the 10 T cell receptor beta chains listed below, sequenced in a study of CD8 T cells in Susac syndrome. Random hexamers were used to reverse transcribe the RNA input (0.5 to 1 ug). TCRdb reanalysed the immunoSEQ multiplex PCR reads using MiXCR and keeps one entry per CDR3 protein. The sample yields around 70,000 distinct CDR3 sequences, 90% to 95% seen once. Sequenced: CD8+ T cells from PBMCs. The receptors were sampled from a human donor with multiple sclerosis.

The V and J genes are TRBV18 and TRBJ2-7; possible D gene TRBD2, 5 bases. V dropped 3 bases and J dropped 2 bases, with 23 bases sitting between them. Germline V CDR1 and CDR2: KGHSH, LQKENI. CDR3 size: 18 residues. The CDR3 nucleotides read TGTGCCAGCTCACCCCTGAGGGCGGCCCAGCCCGGGGCCTACGAGCAGTACTTC. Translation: CASSPLRAAQPGAYEQYF.

CDR3 in DNA: TGTGCCAGCAGCCTTCGAGACAGGGGGGGAGAGACCCAGTACTTC. Its translation is CASSLRDRGGETQYF. The gene calls are TRBV28 and TRBJ2-5, with 9 bases fitting TRBD1. J lost 4 bases, V lost 6 bases, and 9 bases had no gene match. The germline CDR1 and CDR2 sequences are MDHEN and SYDVKM. The CDR3 sequence is 15 residues long.

The CDR3 reads CASSLRGDTEAFF. The CDR3 nucleotides are TGTGCCAGCAGTTTACGGGGGGACACTGAAGCTTTCTTT. The rearrangement links TRBV27 to TRBJ1-1; perhaps TRBD1 as D (5 bases). V dropped 2 bases and J dropped 3 bases, with 7 bases sitting between them. There are 13 residues in the CDR3. Per the germline V gene, CDR1 is MNHEY and CDR2 is SMNVEV (reference sequence).

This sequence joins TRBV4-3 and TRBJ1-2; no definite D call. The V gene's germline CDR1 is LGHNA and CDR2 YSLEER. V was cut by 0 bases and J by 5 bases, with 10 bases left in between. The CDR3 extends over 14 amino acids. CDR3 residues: CASSQEAWEYGYTF. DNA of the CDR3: TGCGCCAGCAGCCAAGAGGCCTGGGAGTATGGCTACACCTTC.

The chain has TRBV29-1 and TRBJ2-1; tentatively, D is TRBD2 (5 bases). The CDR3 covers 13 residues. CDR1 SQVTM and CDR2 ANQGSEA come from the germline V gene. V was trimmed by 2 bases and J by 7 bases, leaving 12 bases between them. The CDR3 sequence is CSVEMGSLNEQFF. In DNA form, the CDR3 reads TGCAGCGTTGAAATGGGGAGCTTAAATGAGCAGTTCTTC.

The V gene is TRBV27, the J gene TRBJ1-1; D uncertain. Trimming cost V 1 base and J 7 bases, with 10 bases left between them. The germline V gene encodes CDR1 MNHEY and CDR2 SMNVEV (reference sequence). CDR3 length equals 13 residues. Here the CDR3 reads CASSLWQASEAFF. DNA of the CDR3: TGTGCCAGCAGTTTATGGCAGGCCAGTGAAGCTTTCTTT.

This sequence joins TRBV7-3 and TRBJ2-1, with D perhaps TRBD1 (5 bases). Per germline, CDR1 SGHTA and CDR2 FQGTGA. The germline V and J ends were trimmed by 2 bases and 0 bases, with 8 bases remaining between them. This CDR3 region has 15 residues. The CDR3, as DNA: TGTGCCAGCAGCTTATTGCAGGGCTCCTACAATGAGCAGTTCTTC. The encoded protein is CASSLLQGSYNEQFF.

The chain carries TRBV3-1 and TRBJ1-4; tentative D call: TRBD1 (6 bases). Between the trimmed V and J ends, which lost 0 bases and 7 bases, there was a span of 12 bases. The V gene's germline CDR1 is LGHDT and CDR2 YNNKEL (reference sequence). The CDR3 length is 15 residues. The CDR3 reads CASSQEWAGAEKLFF. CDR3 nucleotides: TGTGCCAGCAGCCAAGAGTGGGCAGGGGCTGAAAAACTGTTTTTT.

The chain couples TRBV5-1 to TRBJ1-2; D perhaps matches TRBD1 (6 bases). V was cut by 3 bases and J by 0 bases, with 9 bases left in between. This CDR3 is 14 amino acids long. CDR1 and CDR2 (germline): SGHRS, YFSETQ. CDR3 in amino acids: CASSWDTTNYGYTF. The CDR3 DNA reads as TGCGCCAGCAGCTGGGACACAACTAACTATGGCTACACCTTC.

The CDR3 is CASSQAGGQGPYNEQFF. The CDR3 DNA reads TGTGCCAGCAGCCAGGCTGGTGGGCAGGGCCCCTACAATGAGCAGTTCTTC. The rearrangement uses TRBV7-3 and TRBJ2-1; a possible D gene is TRBD1 (5 bases). Germline CDR1 is SGHTA and CDR2 is FQGTGA. The germline V and J ends were trimmed by 5 bases and 2 bases, with 19 bases remaining between them. The CDR3 length is 17 residues.